This T cell receptor beta chain comes out of a study of identical twins. Study results and caveats: The study found that models underestimated out-of-frame TCR alpha sharing in monozygotic twins.

Remarks on this clonotype: The antigen remains unidentified.

With template switching, a universal primer site was added, and the cDNA carried unique molecular identifiers. Each CDR3 protein gets one entry after TCRdb re-called the 5' RACE reads with MiXCR. Here the sample spans about 890,000 distinct CDR3 sequences, around an eighth being singletons. The CDR3 covers 13 residues. The germline CDR1 and CDR2 sequences are SEHNR and FQNEAQ (reference sequence). J lost 7 bases, V lost 10 bases, and 4 bases had no gene match. A further study also used this sample, focusing on yellow fever vaccine responses in identical twins. That source notes: It has been reported that, in twins, the vaccine T cell response seemed partly convergent and partly personalized.

The chain links TRBV7-9 to TRBJ2-2; 12 nucleotides match TRBD2. This TCR came from a woman under 30 in good health. The sample taken for sequencing was PBMCs. The CDR3 coding sequence is TGTGCCACCGGACTAGCGGGGTTCGGGGAGCTGTTTTTT. Translation gives CATGLAGFGELFF.